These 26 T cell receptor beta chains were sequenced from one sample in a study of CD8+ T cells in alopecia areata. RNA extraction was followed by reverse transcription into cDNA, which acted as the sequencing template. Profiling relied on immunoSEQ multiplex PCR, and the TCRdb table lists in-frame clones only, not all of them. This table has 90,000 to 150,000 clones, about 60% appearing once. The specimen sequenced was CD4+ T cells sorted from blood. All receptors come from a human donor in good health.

The CDR3 sequence: CASTSDYGYTF. CDR3 DNA: TGTGCCAGCACTTCGGACTATGGCTACACCTTC. The chain employs TRBV9 and TRBJ1-2, with unresolved D. The V gene lost 6 bases and the J gene lost 3 bases, with 6 bases spanning the gap. In germline, CDR1 is SGDLS, CDR2 YYNGEE. The CDR3 consists of 11 residues.

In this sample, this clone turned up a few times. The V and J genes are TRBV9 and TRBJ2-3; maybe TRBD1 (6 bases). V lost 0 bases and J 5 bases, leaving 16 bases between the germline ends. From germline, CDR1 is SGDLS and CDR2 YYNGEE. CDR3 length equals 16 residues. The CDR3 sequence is CASSVVGARGGDTQYF. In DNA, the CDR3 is TGTGCCAGCAGCGTAGTGGGGGCCCGAGGGGGAGATACGCAGTATTTT.

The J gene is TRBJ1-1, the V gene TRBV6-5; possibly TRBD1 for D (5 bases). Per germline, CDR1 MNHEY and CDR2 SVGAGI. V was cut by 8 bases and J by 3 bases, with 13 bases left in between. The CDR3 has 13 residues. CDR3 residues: CASFRASYTEAFF. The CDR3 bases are TGTGCCAGCTTCAGGGCTTCGTACACTGAAGCTTTCTTT.

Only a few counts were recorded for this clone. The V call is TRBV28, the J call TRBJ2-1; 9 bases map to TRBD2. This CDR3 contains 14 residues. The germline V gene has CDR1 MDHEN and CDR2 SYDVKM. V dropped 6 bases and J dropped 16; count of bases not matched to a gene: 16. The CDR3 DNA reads TGTGCCAGCAGACAACAGGCGTCTAGCGGGGATGGATTCTTC. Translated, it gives CASRQQASSGDGFF.

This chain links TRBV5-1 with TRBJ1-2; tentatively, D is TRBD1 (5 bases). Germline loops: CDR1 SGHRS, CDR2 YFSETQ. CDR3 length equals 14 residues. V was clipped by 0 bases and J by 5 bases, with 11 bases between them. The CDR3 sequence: CASSLVGADYGYTF. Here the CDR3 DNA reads TGCGCCAGCAGCTTGGTTGGGGCAGATTATGGCTACACCTTC.

Here the CDR3 reads CSVVQGRGNYGYTF. The CDR3 DNA sequence: TGCAGCGTTGTCCAGGGCCGGGGTAACTATGGCTACACCTTC. The genes are TRBV29-1 and TRBJ1-2; D is possibly TRBD1 (5 bases). The CDR3 has 14 residues. From germline, CDR1 is SQVTM and CDR2 ANQGSEA. The V end was cut by 4 bases, the J end by 1 base, with 13 bases between.

The DNA of the CDR3 is TGTGCCACCAGTTTATGGACAGCGAACACCGGGGAGCTGTTTTTT. This translates into CATSLWTANTGELFF. The V gene is TRBV15, the J gene TRBJ2-2; possible D gene TRBD1, 6 bases. The length of the CDR3 is 15 residues. From germline, CDR1 is LNHNV and CDR2 YYDKDF (reference sequence). V dropped 6 bases and J dropped 0 bases, with 11 bases sitting between them.

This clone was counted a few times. DNA of the CDR3: TGTGCCAGCAGCTCAGCGGGGGTTGGCACAGATACGCAGTATTTT. Its translation: CASSSAGVGTDTQYF. J is TRBJ2-3 and V is TRBV7-2, with TRBD2 identical over 8 bases. Germline-derived CDR1 and CDR2 are SGHTA and FQGNSA. V trimming: 4 bases; J trimming: 1 base; junction bases outside the gene matches: 4. The CDR3 spans 15 residues.

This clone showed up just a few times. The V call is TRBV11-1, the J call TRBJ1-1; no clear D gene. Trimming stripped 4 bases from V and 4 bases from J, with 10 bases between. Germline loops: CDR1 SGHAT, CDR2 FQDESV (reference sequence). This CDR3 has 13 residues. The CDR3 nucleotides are TGTGCCAGCAGCTCCTTCCAGATCACTGAAGCTTTCTTT. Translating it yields CASSSFQITEAFF.

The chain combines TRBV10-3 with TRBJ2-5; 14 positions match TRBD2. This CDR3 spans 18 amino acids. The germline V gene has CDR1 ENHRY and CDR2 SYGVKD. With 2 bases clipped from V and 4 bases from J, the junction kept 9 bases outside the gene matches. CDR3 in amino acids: CAISEGTSGGRWGETQYF. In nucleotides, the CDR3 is TGTGCCATCAGTGAGGGGACTAGCGGGGGCCGATGGGGAGAGACCCAGTACTTC.

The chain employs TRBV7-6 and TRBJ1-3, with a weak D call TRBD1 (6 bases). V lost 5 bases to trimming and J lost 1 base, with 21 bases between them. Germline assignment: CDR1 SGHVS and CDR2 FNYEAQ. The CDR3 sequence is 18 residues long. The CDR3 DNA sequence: TGTGCCAGCAGCGTAACCCGGACAGACCAAAGTTCTGGAAACACCATATATTTT. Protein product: CASSVTRTDQSSGNTIYF.

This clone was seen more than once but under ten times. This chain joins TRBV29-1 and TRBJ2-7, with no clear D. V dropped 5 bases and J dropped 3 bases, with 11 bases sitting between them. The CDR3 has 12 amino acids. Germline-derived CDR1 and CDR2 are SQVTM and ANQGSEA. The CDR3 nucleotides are TGCAGCGTTCAATCTGGGGTCTACGAGCAGTACTTC. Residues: CSVQSGVYEQYF.

The DNA of the CDR3 is TGCAGCGTACGACAGGGCCTAGGTACAGATACGCAGTATTTT. Protein product: CSVRQGLGTDTQYF. V gene TRBV29-1 combines with J gene TRBJ2-3, with TRBD1 identical over 7 bases. V gave up 6 bases and J gave up 3 bases; unmatched junction bases: 9. Germline V gives CDR1 SQVTM, CDR2 ANQGSEA. This CDR3 has 14 residues.

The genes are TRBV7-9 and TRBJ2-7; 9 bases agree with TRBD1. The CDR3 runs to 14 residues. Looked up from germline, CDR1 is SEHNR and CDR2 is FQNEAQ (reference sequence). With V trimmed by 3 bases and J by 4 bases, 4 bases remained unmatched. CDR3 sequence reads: CASSLGGQGYEQYF. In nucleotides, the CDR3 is TGTGCCAGCAGCTTGGGAGGACAGGGGTACGAGCAGTACTTC.

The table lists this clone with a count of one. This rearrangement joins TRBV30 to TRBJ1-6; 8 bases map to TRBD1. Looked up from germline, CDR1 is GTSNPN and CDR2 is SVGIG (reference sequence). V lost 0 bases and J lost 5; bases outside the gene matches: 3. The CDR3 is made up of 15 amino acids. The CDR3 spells CAWSVGQGNNSPLHF. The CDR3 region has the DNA TGTGCCTGGAGTGTAGGACAGGGAAATAATTCACCCCTCCACTTT.

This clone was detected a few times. This CDR3 reads CASSLIRVNNQPQHF. The DNA of the CDR3 is TGTGCCAGCAGCTTGATCAGGGTAAACAATCAGCCCCAGCATTTT. The chain couples TRBV5-4 to TRBJ1-5; D might be TRBD1 (5 bases). Germline V lookup: CDR1 SGHNT, CDR2 YYREEE (reference sequence). Trimming left V 1 base short and J 3 bases short, with 11 bases between. This CDR3 contains 15 residues.

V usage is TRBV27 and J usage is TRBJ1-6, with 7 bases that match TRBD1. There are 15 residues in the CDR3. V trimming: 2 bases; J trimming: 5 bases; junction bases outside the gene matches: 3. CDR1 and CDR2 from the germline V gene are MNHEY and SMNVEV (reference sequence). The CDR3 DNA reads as TGTGCCAGCAGTTTAGACGGACAGGATAATTCACCCCTCCACTTT. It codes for CASSLDGQDNSPLHF.

CDR3 coding DNA: TGTGCCAGCAGTGAAGCTGGTACCGGGGAGCTGTTTTTT. Translation: CASSEAGTGELFF. The rearrangement joins TRBV2 to TRBJ2-2, with unresolved D. CDR1 is SNHLY, CDR2 FYNNEI, per germline. This CDR3 region has 13 residues. Trimming cost V 0 bases and J 5 bases, with 4 bases left between them.

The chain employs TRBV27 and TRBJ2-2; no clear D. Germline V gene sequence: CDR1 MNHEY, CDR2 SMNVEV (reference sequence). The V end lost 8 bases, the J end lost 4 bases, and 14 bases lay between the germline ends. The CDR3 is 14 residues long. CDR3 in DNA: TGTGCCAGCGGAGTTGTCCCGGGCACCGGGGAGCTGTTTTTT. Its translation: CASGVVPGTGELFF.

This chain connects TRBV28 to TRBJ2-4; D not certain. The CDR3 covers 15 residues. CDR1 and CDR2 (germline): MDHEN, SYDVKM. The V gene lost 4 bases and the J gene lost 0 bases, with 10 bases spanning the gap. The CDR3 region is CASSSPGLAKNIQYF. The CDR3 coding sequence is TGTGCCAGCAGTTCCCCGGGTCTAGCCAAAAACATTCAGTACTTC.

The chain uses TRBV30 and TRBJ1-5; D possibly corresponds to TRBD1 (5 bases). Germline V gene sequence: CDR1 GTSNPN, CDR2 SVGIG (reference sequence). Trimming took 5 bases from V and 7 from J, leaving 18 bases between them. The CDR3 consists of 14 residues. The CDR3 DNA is TGTGCCTGGGGGGATGGGGGAAAGGGCCAGCCCCAGCATTTT. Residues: CAWGDGGKGQPQHF.

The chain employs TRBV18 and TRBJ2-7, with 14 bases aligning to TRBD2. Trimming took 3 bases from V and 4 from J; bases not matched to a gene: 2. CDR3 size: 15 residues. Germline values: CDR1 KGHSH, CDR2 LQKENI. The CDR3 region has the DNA TGTGCCAGCTCACCCGGACTAGCGGGGGGTTACGAGCAGTACTTC. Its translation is CASSPGLAGGYEQYF. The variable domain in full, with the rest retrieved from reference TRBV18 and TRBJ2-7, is NAGVMQNPRHLVRRRGQEARLRCSPMKGHSHVYWYRQLPEEGLKFMVYLQKENIIDESGMPKERFSAEFPKEGPSILRIQQVVRGDSAAYFCASSPGLAGGYEQYFGPGTRLTVT.

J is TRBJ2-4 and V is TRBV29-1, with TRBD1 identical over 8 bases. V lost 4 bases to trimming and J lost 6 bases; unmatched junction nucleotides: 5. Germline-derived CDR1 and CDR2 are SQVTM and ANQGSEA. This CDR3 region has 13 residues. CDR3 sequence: CSVAGGLRNIQYF. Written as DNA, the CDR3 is TGCAGCGTTGCAGGGGGCTTAAGAAACATTCAGTACTTC.

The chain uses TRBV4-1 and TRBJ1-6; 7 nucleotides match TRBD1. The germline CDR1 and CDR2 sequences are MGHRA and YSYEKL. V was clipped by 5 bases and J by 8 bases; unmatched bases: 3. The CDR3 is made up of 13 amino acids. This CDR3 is CASSSTGDSPLHF. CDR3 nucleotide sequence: TGCGCCAGCAGCTCTACAGGGGATTCACCCCTCCACTTT.

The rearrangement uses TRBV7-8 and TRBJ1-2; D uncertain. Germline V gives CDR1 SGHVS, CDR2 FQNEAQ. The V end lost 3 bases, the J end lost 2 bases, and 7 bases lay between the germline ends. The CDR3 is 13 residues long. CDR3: CASSLGWNYGYTF. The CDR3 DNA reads TGTGCCAGCAGCTTGGGATGGAACTATGGCTACACCTTC.

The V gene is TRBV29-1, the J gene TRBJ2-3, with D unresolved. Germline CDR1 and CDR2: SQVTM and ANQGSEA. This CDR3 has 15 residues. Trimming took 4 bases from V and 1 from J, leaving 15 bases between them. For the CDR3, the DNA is TGCAGCGTTGCCCGAAGGGAATTGGGCACAGATACGCAGTATTTT. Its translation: CSVARRELGTDTQYF.